These 31 T cell receptor beta chains were all obtained from the same sample, sequenced in a study of T-cell memory formation after mild COVID-19. MiXCR was run by TCRdb on the 5' RACE reads, yielding one entry per CDR3 protein. The sample has about 440,000 distinct CDR3 sequences, 20% seen once. The specimen sequenced was PBMCs or a T cell subset sorted from them (not recorded which). These receptors were obtained from an adult woman who had mild COVID-19 (a few samples of this study predate the infection). Cell type and time point are not known.

This clonotype was found a few times. CDR3 nucleotide sequence: TGTGCCAGCAGCGCCGAAGCGGGGGGATACAATGAGCAGTTCTTC. This translates into CASSAEAGGYNEQFF. V usage is TRBV9 and J usage is TRBJ2-1; 9 positions match TRBD2. The germline CDR1 and CDR2 sequences are SGDLS and YYNGEE. The length of the CDR3 is 15 residues. The J segment lost 4 bases and the V segment lost 3 bases, leaving 5 bases of the junction unmatched.

This chain connects TRBV18 to TRBJ2-7; 12 nucleotides match TRBD2. Germline trimming cut 2 bases from V and 2 bases from J; bases unmatched to any gene: 4. Germline V gene lookup returns CDR1 KGHSH and CDR2 LQKENI. The CDR3 has 16 amino acids. CDR3 nucleotide sequence: TGTGCCAGCTCACCAGTGACTAGCGGGGGTCCCTACGAGCAGTACTTC. This codes for CASSPVTSGGPYEQYF.

The sample holds many counts of this clonotype. The chain joins TRBV7-8 to TRBJ2-3; weak D call: TRBD1 (6 bases). Germline loops: CDR1 SGHVS, CDR2 FQNEAQ. Trimming took 4 bases from V and 4 from J, leaving 21 bases between them. This CDR3 has 17 residues. CDR3: CASSSPRSGDGADTQYF. The CDR3 nucleotides read TGTGCCAGCAGCTCCCCCCGGTCAGGGGATGGCGCAGATACGCAGTATTTT.

The CDR3 DNA follows: TGCAGTGCTAGCAACAACCAACAGGGATGGCGGAATTCACCCCTCCACTTT. It is translated as CSASNNQQGWRNSPLHF. J is TRBJ1-6 and V is TRBV20-1; D perhaps matches TRBD1 (6 bases). Germline V gene sequence: CDR1 DFQATT, CDR2 SNEGSKA (reference sequence). V lost 3 bases and J lost 7, with 22 bases in between. CDR3 length: 17 residues.

The rearrangement links TRBV15 to TRBJ2-3; 7 bases map to TRBD2. This CDR3 has 13 amino acids. Germline trimming cut 5 bases from V and 2 bases from J; bases unmatched to any gene: 1. The germline CDR1 and CDR2 sequences are LNHNV and YYDKDF (reference sequence). The CDR3 loop is CATSGTITDTQYF. The CDR3 DNA follows: TGTGCCACCAGCGGGACTATCACAGATACGCAGTATTTT.

CDR3 nucleotide sequence: TGCAGCGCCACCGACAGGTTCGCCACTGAAGCTTTCTTT. This gives the protein CSATDRFATEAFF. V gene TRBV29-1 combines with J gene TRBJ1-1; the D gene is possibly TRBD1 (6 bases). The V gene lost 7 bases and the J gene lost 4 bases, with 16 bases spanning the gap. CDR1 is SQVTM and CDR2 is ANQGSEA in the germline V gene. CDR3 length equals 13 residues.

This clonotype has just a few counts. V usage is TRBV5-1 and J usage is TRBJ1-1, with unresolved D. The CDR3 consists of 14 residues. The V end was cut by 1 base, the J end by 3 bases, with 10 bases between. Germline-derived CDR1 and CDR2 are SGHRS and YFSETQ. The CDR3 DNA reads TGCGCCAGCAGCTTGCGAGAAGGAGACACTGAAGCTTTCTTT. This codes for CASSLREGDTEAFF.

The chain combines TRBV10-3 with TRBJ2-3; D is perhaps TRBD2 (6 bases). The CDR3 consists of 18 residues. Germline assignment: CDR1 ENHRY and CDR2 SYGVKD. Between the trimmed V and J ends, which lost 1 base and 2 bases, there was a span of 19 bases. The DNA for the CDR3 is TGTGCCATCAGTGAGTTCCCGCTTAGAGCGGGCTACACAGATACGCAGTATTTT. Translated, it gives CAISEFPLRAGYTDTQYF.

In its sample, this clonotype was seen a few times. The CDR3 coding sequence is TGTGCCAGCAGTCCCTTCCCAGGGGGCGGAAATTCACCCCTCCACTTT. Residues: CASSPFPGGGNSPLHF. The rearrangement uses TRBV27 and TRBJ1-6; the match to TRBD1 covers 8 bases. Germline CDR1 MNHEY, CDR2 SMNVEV (reference sequence). The trim removed 5 bases at V and 7 bases at J, leaving 10 bases unmatched. The CDR3 loop spans 16 amino acids.

The rearrangement links TRBV3-1 to TRBJ1-1, with unresolved D. Germline V gene data show CDR1 as LGHDT and CDR2 as YNNKEL (reference sequence). The length of the CDR3 is 13 residues. The V end lost 4 bases, the J end lost 0 bases, and 6 bases lay between the germline ends. CDR3: CASSRSMNTEAFF. The DNA of the CDR3 is TGTGCCAGCAGCCGATCGATGAACACTGAAGCTTTCTTT.

This clonotype was seen a few times. V usage is TRBV12-3 or TRBV12-4 and J usage is TRBJ2-4; D not resolved. Between the trimmed V and J ends, which lost 4 bases and 0 bases, there was a span of 19 bases. The CDR3 is 18 amino acids. The CDR3 DNA follows: TGTGCCAGCAGTTCGACCCCACCGACTGCTTTAGCCAAAAACATTCAGTACTTC. Amino acid sequence: CASSSTPPTALAKNIQYF.

This clonotype was counted between two and nine times. The chain recombines TRBV6-2 or TRBV6-3 with TRBJ2-1; 8 bases map to TRBD2. The germline V gene encodes CDR1 MNHEY and CDR2 SVGEGT. The CDR3 totals 16 residues. With 7 bases clipped from V and 1 base from J, the junction kept 9 bases outside the gene matches. CDR3 sequence: CASTTGLAGSYNEQFF. Written as DNA, the CDR3 is TGTGCCAGCACCACCGGGTTAGCGGGGTCCTACAATGAGCAGTTCTTC.

This clonotype appeared a few times. The V call is TRBV5-6, the J call TRBJ1-2, with D perhaps matching TRBD1 (6 bases). The CDR3 runs 15 residues. Trimming shortened V by 4 bases and J by 7 bases, and 20 bases separated the two germline ends. Germline CDR1 SGHDT, CDR2 YYEEEE. The CDR3 here is CASSRLNRATIGYTF. As DNA, the CDR3 is TGTGCCAGCAGCCGACTCAACAGGGCTACCATTGGCTACACCTTC.

The chain joins TRBV4-1 to TRBJ2-2, with D possibly TRBD2 on 5 matching bases. The CDR3 has 14 amino acids. Germline V gene sequence: CDR1 MGHRA, CDR2 YSYEKL. Trimming left V 4 bases short and J 4 bases short, with 10 bases between. As DNA, the CDR3 is TGCGCCAGCAGCCTCATAGAGGGCACCGGGGAGCTGTTTTTT. This codes for CASSLIEGTGELFF.

This chain joins TRBV25-1 and TRBJ1-2; tentative D call: TRBD1 (5 bases). V lost 9 bases and J 0 bases, leaving 20 bases between the germline ends. Germline lookup yields CDR1 MGHDK and CDR2 SYGVNS. CDR3 length: 16 residues. The chain's CDR3 is CASLTGATLANYGYTF. CDR3 DNA sequence: TGTGCCAGTCTGACTGGGGCAACCCTCGCTAACTATGGCTACACCTTC.

This clonotype has a handful of counts. This chain joins TRBV30 and TRBJ1-2; D perhaps matches TRBD1 (5 bases). Trimming pared 4 bases from V and 3 bases from J, leaving 12 bases between. The CDR3 length is 13 residues. Germline-derived CDR1 and CDR2 are GTSNPN and SVGIG (reference sequence). The CDR3 bases are TGTGCCTGGAATTCGGGGACGTACTATGGCTACACCTTC. This encodes CAWNSGTYYGYTF.

The chain links TRBV14 to TRBJ2-2, with TRBD2 matching over 7 bases. CDR3 size: 16 residues. The germline CDR1 and CDR2 sequences are SGHDN and FVKESK. V was clipped by 4 bases and J by 5 bases; unmatched bases: 10. CDR3 coding DNA: TGTGCCAGCAGCCCCATGGTGGCGGGAGTTACCGGGGAGCTGTTTTTT. It translates to CASSPMVAGVTGELFF. The full variable domain, completed using reference TRBV14 and TRBJ2-2, is EAGVTQFPSHSVIEKGQTVTLRCDPISGHDNLYWYRRVMGKEIKFLLHFVKESKQDESGMPNNRFLAERTGGTYSTLKVQPAELEDSGVYFCASSPMVAGVTGELFFGEGSRLTVL.

This clonotype has a handful of counts. The chain has TRBV7-9 and TRBJ1-2; 7 bases line up with TRBD1. The CDR3 loop spans 12 amino acids. The ends lost 5 bases at V and 7 bases at J; junction bases unmatched: 4. The germline CDR1 and CDR2 sequences are SEHNR and FQNEAQ (reference sequence). CDR3 coding DNA: TGTGCCAGCAGCCGAGGGACAGTTGGCTACACCTTC. Translation gives CASSRGTVGYTF.

This clonotype was detected only a few times. The chain employs TRBV5-1 and TRBJ2-1, with D possibly matching TRBD1 (5 bases). The ends were cut back, 1 base at V and 8 bases at J, with 16 bases in the middle. The CDR3 is 15 amino acids. The V gene's germline CDR1 is SGHRS and CDR2 YFSETQ. CDR3 amino acids: CASSLQTVGRYEQFF. For the CDR3, the DNA is TGCGCCAGCAGCTTGCAGACAGTCGGTCGTTATGAGCAGTTCTTC. Full variable domain (outside the CDR3, taken from reference TRBV5-1 and TRBJ2-1): KAGVTQTPRYLIKTRGQQVTLSCSPISGHRSVSWYQQTPGQGLQFLFEYFSETQRNKGNFPGRFSGRQFSNSRSEMNVSTLELGDSALYLCASSLQTVGRYEQFFGPGTRLTVL.

V gene TRBV12-5 combines with J gene TRBJ2-4, with D perhaps TRBD2 (6 bases). The V end was cut by 1 base, the J end by 5 bases, with 15 bases between. From germline, CDR1 is LGHNT and CDR2 FRNRAP. This CDR3 spans 16 amino acids. CDR3 DNA: TGTGCTAGTGGTTTGGAAGGACGGGGGTGGGAAAACATTCAGTACTTC. It is translated as CASGLEGRGWENIQYF.

The V call is TRBV6-1, the J call TRBJ1-2; no definite D call. V lost 3 bases to trimming and J lost 5 bases, with 16 bases between them. Per the germline V gene, CDR1 is MNHNS and CDR2 is SASEGT. This CDR3 is built from 15 residues. CDR3 region: CASSDDGVGRYGYTF. The CDR3 DNA reads TGTGCCAGCAGTGACGATGGCGTGGGCCGGTATGGCTACACCTTC.

This clonotype was found a few times. J is TRBJ2-3 and V is TRBV24-1; 9 bases align to TRBD1. CDR3 length: 16 residues. The trim removed 4 bases at V and 3 bases at J, leaving 7 bases unmatched. Germline-derived CDR1 and CDR2 are KGHDR and SFDVKD. The CDR3, as DNA: TGTGCCACCAGTGACGTCCGGGACAGGGAGACAGATACGCAGTATTTT. Translated: CATSDVRDRETDTQYF.

The chain is built from TRBV7-9 and TRBJ1-1; 7 nucleotides match TRBD1. This CDR3 region has 12 residues. The V gene end was trimmed by 5 bases and the J gene end by 8 bases; junction bases not matched to a gene: 5. The germline V gene has CDR1 SEHNR and CDR2 FQNEAQ (reference sequence). CDR3 residues: CASSPRQGEAFF. In nucleotides, the CDR3 is TGTGCCAGCAGCCCCCGACAGGGAGAAGCTTTCTTT.

Worth noting for this clonotype: The junction departs from the called germline gene at one end, perhaps through a read error. The chain uses TRBV7-7 and TRBJ2-3, with TRBD1 matching over 11 bases. CDR3 length equals 15 residues. Germline CDR1 is SSHAT and CDR2 is FNYEAQ (reference sequence). The CDR3 DNA is TGTGCTAGCAGCCGCGGACAGGGGGCTGGGGATACGCAGTATTTT. This gives the protein CASSRGQGAGDTQYF.

This clonotype occurred once. The chain links TRBV4-1 to TRBJ2-3, with D perhaps matching TRBD2 (7 bases). Germline values: CDR1 MGHRA, CDR2 YSYEKL. The ends were cut back, 0 bases at V and 7 bases at J, with 26 bases in the middle. The CDR3 has 19 residues. The CDR3 loop is CASSQEGRGGLGEFHTQYF. DNA for the CDR3: TGCGCCAGCAGCCAAGAGGGCCGCGGGGGCCTGGGTGAATTTCATACGCAGTATTTT.

The chain links TRBV7-9 to TRBJ1-4; weak D call: TRBD1 (6 bases). The V end was cut by 5 bases, the J end by 5 bases, with 15 bases between. CDR1 and CDR2 from the germline V gene are SEHNR and FQNEAQ (reference sequence). The CDR3 spans 15 residues. CDR3 sequence reads: CASSRGQTNNEKLFF. The CDR3 region has the DNA TGTGCCAGCAGCAGAGGACAGACGAACAATGAAAAACTGTTTTTT.

The V and J genes are TRBV11-3 and TRBJ1-1, with D possibly TRBD1 on 5 matching bases. Trimming pared 5 bases from V and 1 base from J, leaving 14 bases between. The germline CDR1 and CDR2 sequences are SGHNT and YENEEA. The CDR3 is 15 residues long. The CDR3 loop is CASSRSAQGNTEAFF. CDR3 DNA sequence: TGTGCCAGCAGCCGTAGTGCCCAGGGGAACACTGAAGCTTTCTTT.

V gene TRBV20-1 combines with J gene TRBJ1-1; tentative D call: TRBD1 (5 bases). The germline V and J ends were trimmed by 6 bases and 4 bases, with 24 bases remaining between them. Germline-derived CDR1 and CDR2 are DFQATT and SNEGSKA (reference sequence). The CDR3 is made up of 16 amino acids. The CDR3 sequence: CSALRAQGGLGTEAFF. CDR3 DNA sequence: TGCAGTGCCCTAAGGGCCCAGGGTGGGTTGGGCACTGAAGCTTTCTTT.

This clonotype came up a few times. This chain uses TRBV7-8 with TRBJ2-1, with 13 nucleotides matching TRBD2. The J segment lost 8 bases and the V segment lost 3 bases, leaving 7 bases of the junction unmatched. The germline CDR1 and CDR2 sequences are SGHVS and FQNEAQ. The CDR3 has 16 residues. This CDR3 reads CASSLATSGRGDEQFF. DNA for the CDR3: TGTGCCAGCAGCTTGGCCACTAGCGGGAGGGGCGATGAGCAGTTCTTC. Full variable domain (missing parts from reference TRBV7-8 and TRBJ2-1): GAGVSQSPRYKVAKRGQDVALRCDPISGHVSLFWYQQALGQGPEFLTYFQNEAQLDKSGLPSDRFFAERPEGSVSTLKIQRTQQEDSAVYLCASSLATSGRGDEQFFGPGTRLTVL.

The chain uses TRBV15 and TRBJ2-3; D might be TRBD2 (5 bases). The germline V and J ends were trimmed by 1 base and 0 bases, with 17 bases remaining between them. Germline loops: CDR1 LNHNV, CDR2 YYDKDF (reference sequence). This CDR3 is built from 18 residues. CDR3 sequence: CATSRVITGSSSTDTQYF. CDR3 nucleotides: TGTGCCACCAGCAGAGTTATCACGGGGTCATCAAGCACAGATACGCAGTATTTT.

The CDR3 DNA reads as TGCGCCAGCAGCCGGACACTTCTCACCGGGGAGCTGTTTTTT. It is translated as CASSRTLLTGELFF. The gene calls are TRBV5-1 and TRBJ2-2; tentatively, D is TRBD1 (5 bases). CDR1 is SGHRS and CDR2 is YFSETQ in the germline V gene. V lost 4 bases and J 4 bases, leaving 11 bases between the germline ends. This CDR3 comprises 14 residues.